This T cell receptor beta chain was retrieved from a study of T cell clonality in common variable immunodeficiency. Study-wide findings and caveats: Fewer deletions and N-nucleotide insertions were reportedly seen in common variable immunodeficiency TCR beta sequences. Shared TCRbeta clones were fewer between CVID subjects than controls.

The V gene's germline CDR1 is LNHDA and CDR2 SQIVND (reference sequence). There are 15 residues in the CDR3. Sequencing input was equivalent genomic DNA from CVID and controls. TCRdb keeps only in-frame clones here, not all; method: immunoSEQ multiplex PCR. Singletons are absent from the sample, which has around 47,000 clones. This clone appeared a few times. What it binds is not known. From the germline J gene comes the end of the CDR3, since the read stops 3 residues before it. Heparinized whole blood, about 5 to 8.5 ml, came from each donor. The receptor was isolated from a person aged 18-70 years in good health. The V gene is TRBV19, the J gene TRBJ2-3; D is ambiguous. Sequencing was carried out using peripheral blood mononuclear cells. The DNA read from the CDR3 is TGTGCCAGTAGTATTTCAGAGTATAGCAATCAGCCG. The encoded protein is CASSISEYSNQP. The entire CDR3 is CASSISEYSNQPQYF.